One sample yielded the 8 T cell receptor beta chains listed below, sequenced in a study of cytomegalovirus exposure and HLA in healthy donors. The PCR contained 60 Vbeta and 13 Jbeta primers. The data were produced by immunoSEQ multiplex PCR, yet TCRdb's version contains in-frame clones alone and is incomplete. The sample totals 70,000 or so clones; its top ten clones hold 0.83%. Input material: PBMCs. The source is a boy younger than 18 in good health and CMV-seronegative.

J is TRBJ1-1 and V is TRBV2, with D uncertain. Looked up from germline, CDR1 is SNHLY and CDR2 is FYNNEI. With 3 bases removed from V and 0 bases from J, the gap between germline ends came to 8 bases. This CDR3 has 14 amino acids. The CDR3 DNA follows: TGTGCCAGCAGTGAGGTTCCGGTGAACACTGAAGCTTTCTTT. It codes for CASSEVPVNTEAFF.

The CDR3 DNA reads as TGTGCCAGCAGCGCACGGGGGGTTATAACTGAAGCTTTCTTT. It translates to CASSARGVITEAFF. The rearrangement uses TRBV11-3 and TRBJ1-1, with TRBD1 as a possible D gene (5 bases). The germline CDR1 and CDR2 sequences are SGHNT and YENEEA. V shed 5 bases and J shed 5 bases, with 15 bases lying between them. The CDR3 contains 14 residues.

This sequence joins TRBV18 and TRBJ1-1; TRBD1 matches at 12 bases. CDR3 length: 18 amino acids. The germline V gene encodes CDR1 KGHSH and CDR2 LQKENI. The J segment lost 3 bases and the V segment lost 3 bases, leaving 11 bases of the junction unmatched. DNA of the CDR3: TGTGCCAGCTCACCCTATCCGGGACAGGGGGCGGGAGACACTGAAGCTTTCTTT. Amino acids: CASSPYPGQGAGDTEAFF.

V and J are TRBV5-1 and TRBJ2-3; 11 bases agree with TRBD2. This CDR3 has 18 residues. V lost 4 bases to trimming and J lost 1 base; unmatched junction nucleotides: 11. Per germline, CDR1 SGHRS and CDR2 YFSETQ. CDR3 region: CASSPQGVLAGGTDTQYF. The CDR3 region has the DNA TGCGCCAGCAGCCCGCAAGGTGTACTAGCGGGGGGCACAGATACGCAGTATTTT.

This sequence joins TRBV4-2 and TRBJ2-1; 12 bases are shared with TRBD2. The trim removed 3 bases at V and 8 bases at J, leaving 5 bases unmatched. Germline assignment: CDR1 LGHNA and CDR2 YNFKEQ. The CDR3 loop spans 15 amino acids. The CDR3 loop is CASSQTSGSMDEQFF. CDR3 coding DNA: TGTGCCAGCAGCCAGACTAGCGGGAGTATGGATGAGCAGTTCTTC.

This sequence joins TRBV18 and TRBJ1-1; perhaps TRBD1 as D (5 bases). Germline values: CDR1 KGHSH, CDR2 LQKENI. The CDR3 is 18 residues long. Trimming took off 3 bases at V and 1 base at J, with 21 bases between the two ends. In nucleotides, the CDR3 is TGTGCCAGCTCACCTGGGGGGGGGATCGTCGTCGGGAACACTGAAGCTTTCTTT. It specifies CASSPGGGIVVGNTEAFF.

A word on this clone: A read error may produce the germline difference seen at one junction end. The rearrangement joins TRBV10-1 to TRBJ2-1; D might be TRBD2 (5 bases). CDR1 and CDR2 from the germline V gene are WNHNN and SYGVQD (reference sequence). The CDR3 totals 15 residues. The CDR3 coding sequence is TGCGCCAGCATTGTATATGGGAGCTCCGACAATGAGCAGTTCTTC. It codes for CASIVYGSSDNEQFF.

The rearrangement uses TRBV9 and TRBJ1-1; tentatively, D is TRBD1 (5 bases). V was clipped by 2 bases and J by 5 bases, with 13 bases between them. CDR1 is SGDLS and CDR2 is YYNGEE in the germline V gene. This CDR3 contains 14 residues. CDR3 protein: CASSVTGTPTEAFF. The CDR3 DNA is TGTGCCAGCAGCGTGACCGGGACTCCGACTGAAGCTTTCTTT.